These 15 T cell receptor beta chains were sequenced from one sample in a study of blood T cell repertoires in COVID-19. Profiled with immunoSEQ multiplex PCR; TCRdb holds only in-frame clones, not every one. The data hold approximately 240,000 clones, with around 90% observed a single time. The sequencing input was peripheral blood. The receptors shown here come from a woman between 18 and 29 years old who had recovered from COVID-19.

V is TRBV7-2 and J is TRBJ2-1; TRBD2 matches 13 bases. After removal of 4 bases from V and 3 bases from J, the junction contained 0 bases not matched to a gene. CDR1 is SGHTA, CDR2 FQGNSA, per germline. The CDR3 is 15 amino acids. The CDR3 here is CASSWTSGSYNEQFF. The CDR3 region has the DNA TGTGCCAGCAGCTGGACTAGCGGGAGCTACAATGAGCAGTTCTTC.

CDR3 amino acids: CASSDPSRGRTEAFF. The CDR3, as DNA: TGTGCCAGCAGTGACCCCTCCAGGGGGAGGACTGAAGCTTTCTTT. V is TRBV25-1 and J is TRBJ1-1; 7 bases line up with TRBD1. Germline V gene data show CDR1 as MGHDK and CDR2 as SYGVNS. The CDR3 contains 15 residues. V was clipped by 3 bases and J by 5 bases; unmatched bases: 9.

This clone was observed once. The chain links TRBV9 to TRBJ1-1; TRBD1 might be the D (5 bases). The CDR3 consists of 14 residues. The germline CDR1 and CDR2 sequences are SGDLS and YYNGEE. Trimming shortened V by 4 bases and J by 11 bases, and 21 bases separated the two germline ends. CDR3 DNA: TGTGCCAGCAGCCTTGACACCAGGGCCTTACGGGCTTTCTTT. Amino acid sequence: CASSLDTRALRAFF.

This sequence joins TRBV11-3 and TRBJ2-7; 14 nucleotides line up with TRBD2. Trimming took 5 bases from V and 6 from J; bases not matched to a gene: 6. The CDR3 consists of 15 residues. Germline assignment: CDR1 SGHNT and CDR2 YENEEA. The CDR3 loop is CASSPGLAGELEQYF. The CDR3 bases are TGTGCCAGCAGCCCGGGACTAGCGGGAGAGCTCGAGCAGTACTTC.

This rearrangement joins TRBV6-5 to TRBJ1-1; D might be TRBD1 (6 bases). Germline CDR1 and CDR2: MNHEY and SVGAGI. CDR3 length equals 13 residues. Between the trimmed V and J ends, which lost 5 bases and 5 bases, there was a span of 12 bases. As DNA, the CDR3 is TGTGCCAGCAGTCGGACAGTTTGGACTGAAGCTTTCTTT. Translated: CASSRTVWTEAFF.

This clone occurred a few times. The chain has TRBV28 and TRBJ1-3; D is perhaps TRBD1 (5 bases). The V gene's germline CDR1 is MDHEN and CDR2 SYDVKM. With 6 bases removed from V and 3 bases from J, the gap between germline ends came to 15 bases. This CDR3 region has 15 residues. CDR3 residues: CASRYTGSGGNTIYF. The DNA for the CDR3 is TGTGCCAGCAGATACACAGGATCGGGTGGAAACACCATATATTTT.

V gene TRBV6-6 combines with J gene TRBJ2-1; a weak D match, TRBD1 (6 bases). The CDR3 totals 14 residues. CDR1 and CDR2 (germline): MNHNY, SVGAGI (reference sequence). Trimming shortened V by 2 bases and J by 6 bases, and 11 bases separated the two germline ends. The CDR3 sequence is CASSYTAGVNEQFF. In nucleotides, the CDR3 is TGTGCCAGCAGTTACACGGCAGGGGTCAATGAGCAGTTCTTC.

CDR3 residues: CASSETRAGSSYEQYF. The CDR3 bases are TGTGCCAGCAGTGAAACGAGGGCTGGAAGCTCCTACGAGCAGTACTTC. The chain has TRBV25-1 and TRBJ2-7; D possibly corresponds to TRBD2 (5 bases). This CDR3 contains 16 residues. Trimming removed 2 bases from V and 0 bases from J, with 14 bases in between. In germline, CDR1 is MGHDK, CDR2 SYGVNS.

This clone appeared a single time. The chain recombines TRBV5-1 with TRBJ2-1; 12 bases fit TRBD2. The CDR3 runs 15 residues. V shed 4 bases and J 6 bases; nucleotides not matched to a gene: 5. Germline CDR1 is SGHRS and CDR2 is YFSETQ. The CDR3 loop reads CASSLTSGSVNEQFF. CDR3 sequence (DNA): TGCGCCAGCAGCCTGACTAGCGGGAGTGTCAATGAGCAGTTCTTC. Drawing the rest from reference TRBV5-1 and TRBJ2-1, the complete variable domain is KAGVTQTPRYLIKTRGQQVTLSCSPISGHRSVSWYQQTPGQGLQFLFEYFSETQRNKGNFPGRFSGRQFSNSRSEMNVSTLELGDSALYLCASSLTSGSVNEQFFGPGTRLTVL.

The chain combines TRBV2 with TRBJ2-7; unclear D gene. CDR3 length equals 14 residues. V was cut by 6 bases and J by 3 bases, with 15 bases left in between. Germline CDR1 reads SNHLY; CDR2 reads FYNNEI. The CDR3: CASRRVERHYEQYF. CDR3 DNA sequence: TGTGCCAGCAGACGGGTCGAAAGGCACTACGAGCAGTACTTC.

The chain has TRBV7-9 and TRBJ2-1; no definite D call. Germline V CDR1 and CDR2: SEHNR, FQNEAQ (reference sequence). V was trimmed by 2 bases and J by 2 bases, leaving 4 bases between them. The CDR3 length is 13 residues. This CDR3 is CASSLSAYNEQFF. In DNA form, the CDR3 reads TGTGCCAGCAGCTTAAGCGCCTACAATGAGCAGTTCTTC.

V is TRBV25-1 and J is TRBJ2-1, with 10 bases that match TRBD1. CDR3 length: 15 amino acids. Looked up from germline, CDR1 is MGHDK and CDR2 is SYGVNS. V was pared by 5 bases and J by 12 bases, with 13 bases of the junction left unmatched. The DNA for the CDR3 is TGTGCCAGCAGTCTCACCGGGACAGGGGCCCGGGGGCAGTTCTTC. It yields the protein CASSLTGTGARGQFF.

The chain joins TRBV14 to TRBJ1-1, with unresolved D. Germline V gene data show CDR1 as SGHDN and CDR2 as FVKESK. V lost 1 base, J lost 2 bases, and 8 bases lay in between. The CDR3 runs 14 residues. Here the CDR3 DNA reads TGTGCCAGCAGCCAAGGGCTAGCAAACACTGAAGCTTTCTTT. Translated: CASSQGLANTEAFF.

This clone was recorded once. The chain couples TRBV6-5 to TRBJ2-3, with D possibly being TRBD2 (5 bases). Germline V gene sequence: CDR1 MNHEY, CDR2 SVGAGI. This CDR3 region has 11 residues. V lost 8 bases and J lost 4, with 7 bases in between. The CDR3 DNA reads TGTGCCAGCGCGGAGGCAGATACGCAGTATTTT. Translating gives CASAEADTQYF.

CDR3 sequence: CASSYLAPNSNQPQHF. CDR3 bases: TGTGCCAGCAGTTACTTGGCACCAAATAGCAATCAGCCCCAGCATTTT. This rearrangement joins TRBV6-5 to TRBJ1-5, with unresolved D. CDR1 and CDR2 (germline): MNHEY, SVGAGI. This CDR3 spans 16 amino acids. V was shortened by 1 base and J by 0 bases, with 10 bases between the two germline ends.